Below, 16 T cell receptor beta chains from the same sample are listed, as sequenced in a study of T-cell reconstitution after alpha-beta-depleted transplantation in children. Preparation of the TCRbeta library involved a method that used unique molecular identifiers. TCRdb itself ran the PCR reads through MiXCR, one entry per CDR3 protein. This table holds approximately 510,000 distinct CDR3 sequences, about 18% found once. Specimen: PBMCs from the stem cell graft donor, collected from the stem cell graft. These receptors all come from a human donor who donated a stem cell graft to a child with acute lymphoblastic leukemia.

This clonotype occurred a few times. V is TRBV12-3 or TRBV12-4 and J is TRBJ2-3; perhaps TRBD2 as D (6 bases). The CDR3 is 16 amino acids. The V and J ends lost 3 bases and 5 bases respectively, with 18 bases between them. This chain's CDR3 is CASSFELGGVGDTQYF. CDR3 DNA: TGTGCCAGCAGTTTTGAGTTGGGGGGAGTCGGAGATACGCAGTATTTT.

This sequence joins TRBV20-1 and TRBJ1-1, with D perhaps TRBD1 (6 bases). CDR3 length equals 14 residues. Trimming pared 6 bases from V and 3 bases from J, leaving 17 bases between. Germline-derived CDR1 and CDR2 are DFQATT and SNEGSKA (reference sequence). The CDR3 spells CSASSGTSDTEAFF. DNA of the CDR3: TGCAGTGCCTCTTCCGGGACATCAGACACTGAAGCTTTCTTT.

In its sample, this clonotype was seen a few times. The chain recombines TRBV7-3 with TRBJ2-3; D call uncertain. This CDR3 comprises 15 residues. Trimming took 2 bases from V and 5 from J, leaving 14 bases between them. Germline assignment: CDR1 SGHTA and CDR2 FQGTGA. Written as DNA, the CDR3 is TGTGCCAGCAGCTTAGGCGGAGACGGTAGAGATACGCAGTATTTT. As protein: CASSLGGDGRDTQYF.

The chain combines TRBV9 with TRBJ2-3; D remains unclear. V gave up 0 bases and J gave up 3 bases, with 5 bases separating them. The CDR3 spans 13 residues. Germline CDR1 reads SGDLS; CDR2 reads YYNGEE. The CDR3 DNA reads as TGTGCCAGCAGCGTAGGGGCAACAGATACGCAGTATTTT. It specifies CASSVGATDTQYF.

This clonotype turned up a few times. The V and J genes are TRBV12-3 or TRBV12-4 and TRBJ2-1; a possible D gene is TRBD2 (6 bases). The CDR3 consists of 13 residues. V lost 6 bases and J 7 bases, leaving 13 bases between the germline ends. The CDR3: CASSAGTVNEQFF. CDR3 bases: TGTGCCAGCAGCGCCGGGACTGTTAATGAGCAGTTCTTC.

In this sample, this clonotype turned up a few times. The V call is TRBV10-1, the J call TRBJ2-7; tentatively, D is TRBD2 (6 bases). CDR3 length: 14 residues. Germline loops: CDR1 WNHNN, CDR2 SYGVQD (reference sequence). V shed 5 bases and J shed 5 bases, with 16 bases lying between them. In DNA, the CDR3 is TGCGCCAGCAGTTTCTGGGACTCCGACGACGAGCAGTACTTC. It encodes CASSFWDSDDEQYF.

This chain joins TRBV5-5 and TRBJ1-1; no definite D call. V was clipped by 0 bases and J by 0 bases, with 12 bases between them. The CDR3 length is 16 residues. CDR1 and CDR2 from the germline V gene are SGHKS and YYEKEE (reference sequence). CDR3 nucleotides: TGTGCCAGCAGCTTGGAACCACAGTACTTGAACACTGAAGCTTTCTTT. It translates to CASSLEPQYLNTEAFF.

This clonotype was observed a few times. The V and J genes are TRBV5-1 and TRBJ2-5; no clear D gene. The CDR3 consists of 13 residues. The germline gives CDR1 SGHRS, CDR2 YFSETQ. Trimming pared 2 bases from V and 6 bases from J, leaving 11 bases between. The CDR3 sequence: CASSFWEKQTQYF. CDR3 nucleotides: TGCGCCAGCAGCTTTTGGGAAAAACAGACCCAGTACTTC.

The sample holds a few counts of this clonotype. V usage is TRBV7-9 and J usage is TRBJ2-7; D is unclear. The V gene's germline CDR1 is SEHNR and CDR2 FQNEAQ (reference sequence). V was trimmed by 1 base and J by 5 bases, leaving 6 bases between them. The CDR3 loop spans 12 amino acids. The CDR3 protein is CASSLGVDEQYF. The CDR3 DNA is TGTGCCAGCAGCTTAGGAGTGGACGAGCAGTACTTC.

This clonotype was seen only a few times. The chain has TRBV10-2 and TRBJ2-1; 12 bases agree with TRBD2. J was trimmed by 8 bases and V by 6 bases; bases with no gene match: 8. Germline CDR1 is WSHSY and CDR2 is SAAADI. CDR3 length equals 15 residues. The CDR3 loop is CASRDLAGGGHEQFF. In nucleotides, the CDR3 is TGCGCCAGCAGAGATCTAGCGGGAGGGGGGCATGAGCAGTTCTTC.

V and J are TRBV19 and TRBJ1-2; TRBD1 agrees at 9 bases. J was trimmed by 2 bases and V by 1 base; bases with no gene match: 2. This CDR3 is built from 15 residues. CDR1 LNHDA and CDR2 SQIVND come from the germline V gene (reference sequence). The CDR3 spells CASSIADRGNYGYTF. DNA for the CDR3: TGTGCCAGTAGTATAGCGGACAGGGGAAACTATGGCTACACCTTC.

This clonotype was seen more than once but under ten times. This sequence joins TRBV12-3 or TRBV12-4 and TRBJ2-1; 9 nucleotides align to TRBD2. The length of the CDR3 is 17 residues. Unmatched junction bases numbered 10, after V lost 0 bases and J lost 7 bases. The CDR3 loop reads CASSLALAGARDNEQFF. The CDR3 region has the DNA TGTGCCAGCAGTTTAGCCTTAGCGGGAGCCAGGGATAATGAGCAGTTCTTC.

The chain has TRBV4-2 and TRBJ2-2, with TRBD2 matching over 10 bases. CDR3 length: 19 amino acids. Per the germline V gene, CDR1 is LGHNA and CDR2 is YNFKEQ. Losses at the gene ends were 1 base for V and 6 bases for J; bases not matched to a gene: 14. CDR3 bases: TGTGCCAGCAGCCAAGCAGGGGCTAGCGGGAGCTGGCGCGCCGGGGAGCTGTTTTTT. Translating gives CASSQAGASGSWRAGELFF.

This clonotype was found a few times. The chain employs TRBV20-1 and TRBJ1-2; tentatively, D is TRBD1 (6 bases). Looked up from germline, CDR1 is DFQATT and CDR2 is SNEGSKA (reference sequence). The V and J ends lost 2 bases and 6 bases respectively, with 16 bases between them. The length of the CDR3 is 14 residues. CDR3 nucleotide sequence: TGCAGTGCTAGACCCTTTCAGGGGCTCCATGGCTACACCTTC. As protein: CSARPFQGLHGYTF.

The sample holds a few counts of this clonotype. The chain recombines TRBV20-1 with TRBJ2-3; 11 bases line up with TRBD2. This CDR3 contains 17 residues. V lost 6 bases, J lost 0 bases, and 11 bases stayed unmatched. Germline-derived CDR1 and CDR2 are DFQATT and SNEGSKA (reference sequence). The CDR3 protein is CSALTSGTRFSTDTQYF. The CDR3 DNA sequence: TGCAGTGCCCTGACTAGCGGGACTCGGTTTAGCACAGATACGCAGTATTTT.

This clonotype showed up just a few times. V gene TRBV12-3 or TRBV12-4 combines with J gene TRBJ2-1; 8 bases align to TRBD2. The CDR3 sequence is 15 residues long. The V and J ends lost 8 bases and 8 bases, in that order; junction bases with no gene match: 14. CDR3 residues: CASPPGAGALDEQFF. The DNA for the CDR3 is TGTGCCAGCCCCCCCGGAGCGGGAGCCCTCGATGAGCAGTTCTTC.